This T cell receptor beta chain came from a study of cytomegalovirus exposure and HLA in healthy donors. Study-wide results and limits: A further, later analysis showed that HLA-associated TCR beta chains (compared with equally common others) were more clonally expanded. Highly shared sequence variants in one cluster were likely a sequencing artifact. Some V segments, including TRBV6-2 and TRBV6-3, were excluded as indistinguishable.

Primers included in the PCR were 60 Vbeta and 13 Jbeta primers. Only in-frame clones appear in the TCRdb table, and some are missing; sequencing was by immunoSEQ multiplex PCR. The repertoire holds 150,000 to 200,000 clones, with over 70% as singletons. V lost 4 bases, J lost 3 bases, and 17 bases lay in between. The CDR3 loop spans 15 amino acids. CDR1 is SGHRS, CDR2 YFSETQ, per germline. To note about this clone: Its antigen is unidentified.

V and J are TRBV5-1 and TRBJ2-7, with D possibly TRBD2 on 6 matching bases. Source material: PBMCs. The sequence was obtained from a man younger than 45 in good health and CMV-seropositive. The DNA for the CDR3 is TGCGCCAGCAGCCCCATAAACCTTAGCGGCTACGAGCAGTACTTC. This translates into CASSPINLSGYEQYF.